The clone carrying this TCR beta chain was seen a handful of times. Antigen: not known. This sample stems from a study of cytomegalovirus exposure and HLA in healthy donors. Findings and caveats of the study: Sequencing depth roughly uniform across donors was assumed in presence/absence analyses. TCR beta sequences reportedly predicted most subjects' HLA-A and HLA-B alleles accurately. Across donors, most TCRs were seen rarely, yet some public ones were widespread.

The PCR made use of 60 Vbeta and 13 Jbeta primers. Method: immunoSEQ multiplex PCR; TCRdb's copy keeps in-frame clones and lacks some. The sample has 90,000 or so clones, about three quarters seen once; the top ten hold more than 12%. This TCR was recovered from a woman in her forties or fifties in good health and CMV-seropositive. The sequencing input was PBMCs.

The CDR3 protein is CASSLTYNQPQHF. DNA for the CDR3: TGTGCCAGTAGCTTAACTTACAATCAGCCCCAGCATTTT. The V gene is TRBV19, the J gene TRBJ1-5, with unresolved D. With 6 bases removed from V and 3 bases from J, the gap between germline ends came to 9 bases. CDR1 is LNHDA and CDR2 is SQIVND in the germline V gene (reference sequence). The CDR3 runs 13 residues. Looking up the rest from reference TRBV19 and TRBJ1-5 gives the full variable domain: DGGITQSPKYLFRKEGQNVTLSCEQNLNHDAMYWYRQDPGQGLRLIYYSQIVNDFQKGDIAEGYSVSREKKESFPLTVTSAQKNPTAFYLCASSLTYNQPQHFGDGTRLSIL.